The 22 T cell receptor beta chains listed next were all sequenced from one sample in a study of blood T cell repertoires in COVID-19. Data came from immunoSEQ multiplex PCR; TCRdb stores just in-frame clones and leaves some out. The data hold fewer than 50,000 clones, with around 89% observed a single time. Specimen: peripheral blood. These receptor sequences come from a man aged 50 to 60 with active COVID-19.

This chain joins TRBV12-3 or TRBV12-4 and TRBJ1-4, with D possibly TRBD1 on 5 matching bases. The CDR3 has 12 amino acids. V lost 7 bases and J lost 5, with 8 bases in between. The CDR3 region is CASMGGNEKLFF. The CDR3 coding sequence is TGTGCCAGCATGGGGGGGAATGAAAAACTGTTTTTT.

The V call is TRBV5-6, the J call TRBJ2-1, with a possible D match to TRBD2 (5 bases). The germline V gene encodes CDR1 SGHDT and CDR2 YYEEEE. Trimming removed 0 bases from V and 2 bases from J, with 9 bases in between. The CDR3 has 15 residues. CDR3 region: CASSLDGAAYNEQFF. CDR3 nucleotides: TGTGCCAGCAGCTTGGACGGAGCGGCCTACAATGAGCAGTTCTTC.

The chain combines TRBV28 with TRBJ1-3; 7 nucleotides match TRBD1. The CDR3 consists of 16 residues. Germline V CDR1 and CDR2: MDHEN, SYDVKM. V lost 3 bases and J lost 4; bases outside the gene matches: 9. The CDR3 sequence: CASSFPPETGGNTIYF. For the CDR3, the DNA is TGTGCCAGCAGTTTCCCCCCGGAGACAGGGGGAAACACCATATATTTT.

The chain joins TRBV4-2 to TRBJ2-2; the match to TRBD1 covers 7 bases. The CDR3 extends over 15 amino acids. Germline CDR1 LGHNA, CDR2 YNFKEQ. V was clipped by 8 bases and J by 2 bases; unmatched bases: 8. CDR3: CASPRQGDNTGELFF. DNA for the CDR3: TGTGCCAGCCCTAGACAGGGAGATAACACCGGGGAGCTGTTTTTT.

This chain uses TRBV7-2 with TRBJ2-3; TRBD2 agrees at 8 bases. CDR3 length: 14 residues. CDR1 SGHTA and CDR2 FQGNSA come from the germline V gene. The V segment lost 5 bases and the J segment 5 bases; nucleotides outside the gene matches: 6. The DNA of the CDR3 is TGTGCCAGCAGCGTGACTAGCGATGGAGATACGCAGTATTTT. The encoded protein is CASSVTSDGDTQYF.

About this clone: An end of the junction does not agree with germline; a read error may underlie this. The chain links TRBV7-7 to TRBJ2-7; D is possibly TRBD2 (6 bases). This CDR3 contains 15 residues. CDR1 and CDR2 (germline): SSHAT, FNYEAQ (reference sequence). CDR3 bases: TGTGCTAGCAGCCCTGAGGCGGGGCCGTCCTACGAGCAGTACTTC. Translation: CASSPEAGPSYEQYF.

V and J are TRBV13 and TRBJ1-3; possibly TRBD1 for D (5 bases). This CDR3 comprises 16 residues. Trimming shortened V by 0 bases and J by 2 bases, and 11 bases separated the two germline ends. CDR1 and CDR2 from the germline V gene are PRHDT and FYEKMQ (reference sequence). In DNA form, the CDR3 reads TGTGCCAGCAGCTTAGGAGGTAGGGGCCCTGGAAACACCATATATTTT. It yields the protein CASSLGGRGPGNTIYF.

The chain combines TRBV2 with TRBJ2-3; the match to TRBD2 covers 9 bases. Germline V gene lookup returns CDR1 SNHLY and CDR2 FYNNEI. There are 13 residues in the CDR3. V lost 6 bases to trimming and J lost 12 bases; unmatched junction nucleotides: 10. CDR3 region: CASSHTSGGLQYF. Here the CDR3 DNA reads TGTGCCAGCAGCCATACCAGCGGGGGGCTCCAGTATTTT.

V gene TRBV18 combines with J gene TRBJ2-7, with 9 nucleotides matching TRBD2. Germline loops: CDR1 KGHSH, CDR2 LQKENI. This CDR3 comprises 14 residues. The J segment lost 0 bases and the V segment lost 6 bases, leaving 3 bases of the junction unmatched. The CDR3 loop is CASSLAGNSYEQYF. In DNA form, the CDR3 reads TGTGCCAGCTCCCTAGCGGGGAACTCCTACGAGCAGTACTTC.

This rearrangement joins TRBV24-1 to TRBJ2-2; TRBD1 agrees at 10 bases. The CDR3 consists of 16 residues. CDR1 is KGHDR and CDR2 is SFDVKD in the germline V gene. After removal of 2 bases from V and 7 bases from J, the junction contained 6 bases not matched to a gene. The CDR3 DNA reads as TGTGCCACCAGTGATTCCGGGACAGGGGTTGGCGGGGAGCTGTTTTTT. This sequence encodes CATSDSGTGVGGELFF.

V usage is TRBV28 and J usage is TRBJ1-5; the D gene is possibly TRBD1 (6 bases). The germline CDR1 and CDR2 sequences are MDHEN and SYDVKM. CDR3 length: 18 amino acids. V was clipped by 6 bases and J by 10 bases, with 31 bases between them. The CDR3 DNA reads as TGTGCCAGCAGCTCATTAGGGGGGGTCGGCAGGGAAGGACGACCCCAGCATTTT. It specifies CASSSLGGVGREGRPQHF.

The genes are TRBV20-1 and TRBJ2-3; D remains ambiguous. CDR3 length: 11 residues. V dropped 6 bases and J dropped 6 bases, with 10 bases sitting between them. The V gene's germline CDR1 is DFQATT and CDR2 SNEGSKA (reference sequence). The DNA for the CDR3 is TGCAGTGCCAGCCCCAGGGATACGCAGTATTTT. Translation: CSASPRDTQYF.

This chain joins TRBV6-6 and TRBJ1-4; D may be TRBD1 (6 bases). Looked up from germline, CDR1 is MNHNY and CDR2 is SVGAGI (reference sequence). The V and J ends lost 5 bases and 5 bases respectively, with 21 bases between them. The length of the CDR3 is 17 residues. The CDR3 bases are TGTGCCAGCAGTCCCGACAGGCCCCAGGCTACGAATGAAAAACTGTTTTTT. It is translated as CASSPDRPQATNEKLFF.

The gene calls are TRBV27 and TRBJ2-7, with 10 nucleotides matching TRBD1. CDR1 is MNHEY, CDR2 SMNVEV, per germline (reference sequence). The CDR3 is 15 amino acids. V shed 6 bases and J 2 bases; nucleotides not matched to a gene: 7. CDR3 loop: CASSASGTGAYEQYF. The CDR3 nucleotides read TGTGCCAGCAGCGCCTCCGGGACAGGGGCCTACGAGCAGTACTTC.

V is TRBV7-2 and J is TRBJ1-1, with 7 bases identical to TRBD1. Germline lookup yields CDR1 SGHTA and CDR2 FQGNSA. With 1 base clipped from V and 3 bases from J, the junction kept 5 bases outside the gene matches. This CDR3 has 15 residues. CDR3 protein: CASSLDGTGDTEAFF. The CDR3 DNA follows: TGTGCCAGCAGCTTAGACGGAACAGGGGACACTGAAGCTTTCTTT.

This chain uses TRBV9 with TRBJ2-3; TRBD2 matches 12 bases. Trimming removed 4 bases from V and 1 base from J; junction bases left unmatched: 4. The CDR3 totals 16 residues. Germline V gives CDR1 SGDLS, CDR2 YYNGEE. CDR3 region: CASSQRTSGGTDTQYF. DNA of the CDR3: TGTGCCAGCAGCCAAAGGACTAGCGGGGGCACAGATACGCAGTATTTT.

V gene TRBV9 combines with J gene TRBJ1-1; 7 bases are a match to TRBD1. Germline CDR1 and CDR2: SGDLS and YYNGEE. The CDR3 loop spans 14 amino acids. The V gene end was trimmed by 4 bases and the J gene end by 4 bases; junction bases not matched to a gene: 7. The CDR3 region is CASSPRQGGTEAFF. The CDR3 DNA follows: TGTGCCAGCAGCCCCAGACAGGGAGGCACTGAAGCTTTCTTT.

This clone has just one count. This chain connects TRBV18 to TRBJ1-2; tentatively, D is TRBD1 (6 bases). The germline V gene has CDR1 KGHSH and CDR2 LQKENI. The CDR3 sequence is 12 residues long. V dropped 3 bases and J dropped 6 bases, with 8 bases sitting between them. The CDR3 here is CASSPTGNGYTF. CDR3 coding DNA: TGTGCCAGCTCACCGACAGGAAATGGCTACACCTTC.

The gene calls are TRBV28 and TRBJ2-7; TRBD1 agrees at 12 bases. V trimming: 6 bases; J trimming: 6 bases; junction bases outside the gene matches: 9. This CDR3 has 15 amino acids. Germline lookup yields CDR1 MDHEN and CDR2 SYDVKM. This CDR3 is CASRAGTGGSAEQYF. Here the CDR3 DNA reads TGTGCCAGCAGAGCCGGGACAGGGGGCTCTGCCGAGCAGTACTTC.

The chain carries TRBV5-1 and TRBJ2-5, with 8 positions matching TRBD2. V trimming: 4 bases; J trimming: 5 bases; junction bases outside the gene matches: 7. The V gene's germline CDR1 is SGHRS and CDR2 YFSETQ. This CDR3 spans 14 amino acids. The CDR3: CASSTREGDETQYF. The CDR3 region has the DNA TGCGCCAGCAGCACCCGGGAGGGAGACGAGACCCAGTACTTC.

This chain connects TRBV5-1 to TRBJ2-5; possibly TRBD2 for D (6 bases). Germline assignment: CDR1 SGHRS and CDR2 YFSETQ. The V end was cut by 4 bases, the J end by 2 bases, with 18 bases between. This CDR3 has 16 residues. CDR3 DNA: TGCGCCAGCAGCCAGAATGGGGGGTTTGGGCAAGAGACCCAGTACTTC. It translates to CASSQNGGFGQETQYF.

This clone was recorded once. This sequence joins TRBV18 and TRBJ1-1, with D tentatively TRBD1 (5 bases). V lost 2 bases, J lost 0 bases, and 13 bases lay in between. Germline assignment: CDR1 KGHSH and CDR2 LQKENI. CDR3 size: 16 residues. The CDR3 region has the DNA TGTGCCAGCTCACCAGCCCAGGGCGACATGAACACTGAAGCTTTCTTT. Translating gives CASSPAQGDMNTEAFF.